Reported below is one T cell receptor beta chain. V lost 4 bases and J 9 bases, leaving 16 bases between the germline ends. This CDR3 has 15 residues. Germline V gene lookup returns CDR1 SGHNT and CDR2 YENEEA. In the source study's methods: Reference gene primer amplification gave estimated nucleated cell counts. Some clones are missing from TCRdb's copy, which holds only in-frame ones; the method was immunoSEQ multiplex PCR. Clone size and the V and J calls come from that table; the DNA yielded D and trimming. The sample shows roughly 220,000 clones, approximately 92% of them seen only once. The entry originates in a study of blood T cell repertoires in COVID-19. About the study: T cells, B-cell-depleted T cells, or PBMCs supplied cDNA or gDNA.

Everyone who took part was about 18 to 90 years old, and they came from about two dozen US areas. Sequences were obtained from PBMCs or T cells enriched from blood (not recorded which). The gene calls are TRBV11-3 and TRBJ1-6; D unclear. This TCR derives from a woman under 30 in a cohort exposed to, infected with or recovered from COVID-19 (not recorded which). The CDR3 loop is CASSSRRSVASPLHF. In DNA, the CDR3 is TGTGCCAGCAGCTCACGACGGAGCGTCGCTTCACCCCTCCACTTT.